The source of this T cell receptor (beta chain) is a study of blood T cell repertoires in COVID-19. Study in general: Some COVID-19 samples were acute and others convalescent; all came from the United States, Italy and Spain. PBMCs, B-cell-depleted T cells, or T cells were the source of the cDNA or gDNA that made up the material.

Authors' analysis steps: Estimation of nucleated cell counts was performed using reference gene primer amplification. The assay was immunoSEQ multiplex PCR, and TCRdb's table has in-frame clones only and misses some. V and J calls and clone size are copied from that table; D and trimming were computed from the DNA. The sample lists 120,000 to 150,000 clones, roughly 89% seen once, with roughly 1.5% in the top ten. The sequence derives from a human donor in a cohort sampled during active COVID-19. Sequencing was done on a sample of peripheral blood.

The CDR3 here is CASGPPGPNRVDTQYF. The CDR3 coding sequence is TGTGCTAGTGGTCCCCCGGGTCCCAACAGGGTAGATACGCAGTATTTT. This sequence joins TRBV12-5 and TRBJ2-3; D may be TRBD1 (6 bases). CDR3 length: 16 residues. Germline V CDR1 and CDR2: LGHNT, FRNRAP. V gave up 5 bases and J gave up 5 bases, with 20 bases separating them. The full variable domain, rest sourced from reference TRBV12-5 and TRBJ2-3, is DARVTQTPRHKVTEMGQEVTMRCQPILGHNTVFWYRQTMMQGLELLAYFRNRAPLDDSGMPKDRFSAEMPDATLATLKIQPSEPRDSAVYFCASGPPGPNRVDTQYFGPGTRLTVL.